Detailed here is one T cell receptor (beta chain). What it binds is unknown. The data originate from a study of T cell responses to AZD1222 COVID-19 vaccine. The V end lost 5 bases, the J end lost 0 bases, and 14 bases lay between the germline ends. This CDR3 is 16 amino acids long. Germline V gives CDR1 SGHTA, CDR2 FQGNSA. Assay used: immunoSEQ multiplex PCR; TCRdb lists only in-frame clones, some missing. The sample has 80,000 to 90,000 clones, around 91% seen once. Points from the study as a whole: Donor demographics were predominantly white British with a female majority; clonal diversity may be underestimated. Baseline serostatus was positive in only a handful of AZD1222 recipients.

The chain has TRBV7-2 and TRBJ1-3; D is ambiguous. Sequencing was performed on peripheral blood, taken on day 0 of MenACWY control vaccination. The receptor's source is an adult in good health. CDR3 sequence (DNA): TGTGCCAGCAGCCGTGGGCCAGTCAGCTCTGGAAACACCATATATTTT. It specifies CASSRGPVSSGNTIYF. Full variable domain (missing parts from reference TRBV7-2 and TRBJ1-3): GAGVSQSPSNKVTEKGKDVELRCDPISGHTALYWYRQSLGQGLEFLIYFQGNSAPDKSGLPSDRFSAERTGGSVSTLTIQRTQQEDSAVYLCASSRGPVSSGNTIYFGEGSWLTVV.